These T cell receptor beta chains were read from a single sample in a study of blood T cell repertoires in COVID-19. The data were produced by immunoSEQ multiplex PCR, yet TCRdb's version contains in-frame clones alone and is incomplete. The repertoire consists of under 200,000 clones, with 70% to 90% occurring once and the leading ten covering about 8.2%. Sequenced material: peripheral blood. These receptors were collected from a man aged 55 to 70 with acute or convalescent COVID-19. Both conserved end residues are part of each CDR3. D genes are given only for firm matches. Size values are once, few and many counts, or a class for expanded clones, and some rows have none.

TRBJ1-1	-	once	TRBV7-9	CASSLGQLNTEAFF	TGTGCCAGCAGCTTAGGACAGTTGAACACTGAAGCTTTCTTT
TRBJ2-1	TRBD2	-	TRBV28	CASSSTGLAGYNEQFF	TGTGCCAGCAGCTCTACGGGACTAGCGGGCTACAATGAGCAGTTCTTC
TRBJ1-3	-	-	TRBV7-8	CASSLTEQNTIYF	TGTGCCAGCAGCTTAACCGAGCAAAACACCATATATTTT
TRBJ1-2	TRBD1	-	TRBV28	CASSPSPGGYGYTF	TGTGCCAGCAGCCCATCCCCAGGGGGCTATGGCTACACCTTC
TRBJ1-2	-	-	TRBV5-1	CASSLAVGSRGGYTF	TGCGCCAGCAGCTTGGCCGTCGGGTCCCGAGGCGGCTACACCTTC
TRBJ1-1	-	-	TRBV5-1	CASSRTGQLNTEAFF	TGCGCCAGCAGCCGCACGGGACAACTGAACACTGAAGCTTTCTTT
TRBJ1-2	TRBD1	-	TRBV19	CASRTIWTGEDYGYTF	TGTGCCAGTAGGACGATCTGGACAGGGGAGGACTATGGCTACACCTTC
TRBJ1-2	-	-	TRBV28	CASSLGAYGYTF	TGTGCCAGCAGTTTGGGGGCGTATGGCTACACCTTC
TRBJ1-1	-	-	TRBV7-3	CASSLVPGVVTEAFF	TGTGCCAGCAGCTTAGTTCCAGGGGTGGTCACTGAAGCTTTCTTT
TRBJ2-1	-	once	TRBV4-1	CASSQVGAGRFF	TGCGCCAGCAGCCAAGTAGGGGCAGGGCGGTTCTTC
TRBJ2-2	TRBD1	-	TRBV5-1	CASGLQGAGELFF	TGCGCCAGCGGGCTACAGGGGGCCGGGGAGCTGTTTTTT
TRBJ1-6	-	-	TRBV11-2	CASSTNRERGPLHF	TGTGCCAGCAGCACGAACAGGGAGAGGGGCCCCCTCCACTTT
TRBJ1-6	-	-	TRBV5-1	CASRPGQDNSPLHF	TGCGCCAGCAGGCCGGGACAAGATAATTCACCCCTCCACTTT
TRBJ2-6	TRBD1	-	TRBV19	CASSIQGAAGANVLTF	TGTGCCAGTAGTATACAGGGGGCGGCCGGGGCCAACGTCCTGACTTTC
TRBJ2-2	TRBD2	-	TRBV6-5	CASRRGGSAGELFF	TGTGCCAGCAGGCGGGGCGGGAGTGCCGGGGAGCTGTTTTTT
TRBJ2-2	-	-	TRBV29-1	CSVRGLFTGELFF	TGCAGCGTTCGGGGTCTCTTCACCGGGGAGCTGTTTTTT
TRBJ1-2	TRBD1	once	TRBV3-1/TRBV3-2	CASSSDRGHIYGYTF	TGTGCCAGCAGCTCAGACAGGGGGCATATCTATGGCTACACCTTC
TRBJ2-2	TRBD1	few	TRBV30	CAWRETGGTNAGELFF	TGTGCCTGGAGGGAGACAGGGGGAACGAACGCCGGGGAGCTGTTTTTT
TRBJ2-5	-	once	TRBV7-6	CASNTGETQYF	TGTGCCAGCAACACGGGGGAGACCCAGTACTTC
TRBJ1-2	TRBD1	-	TRBV3-1/TRBV3-2	CASSPTGQGGYTF	TGTGCCAGCAGCCCCACAGGACAGGGTGGCTACACCTTC
TRBJ2-5	TRBD1	-	TRBV27	CASSSTGGETQYF	TGTGCCAGCAGTTCGACAGGGGGAGAGACCCAGTACTTC
TRBJ1-1	-	-	TRBV3-1/TRBV3-2	CASSLGTWAEAFF	TGTGCCAGCAGTTTGGGGACATGGGCTGAAGCTTTCTTT
TRBJ1-2	-	-	TRBV9	CASSRRGVYGYTF	TGTGCCAGCAGCCGGCGGGGGGTCTATGGCTACACCTTC
TRBJ2-7	-	-	TRBV9	CASSVDFSGTEQYF	TGTGCCAGCAGCGTAGATTTTAGCGGCACCGAGCAGTACTTC
TRBJ1-1	TRBD1	-	TRBV5-4	CASSGTPGQGSRSTEAFF	TGTGCCAGCAGCGGGACACCGGGACAGGGGTCGAGGAGCACTGAAGCTTTCTTT
TRBJ1-5	-	-	TRBV6-5	CASRQSPDQPQHF	TGTGCCAGCAGACAGTCCCCGGATCAGCCCCAGCATTTT
TRBJ2-1	TRBD1	-	TRBV15	CATSRGLLRDRDNEQFF	TGTGCCACCAGCAGAGGCCTACTCAGGGACAGGGACAATGAGCAGTTCTTC
TRBJ2-5	TRBD1	-	TRBV5-1	CASSWGQGRETQYF	TGCGCCAGCAGCTGGGGACAGGGTCGAGAGACCCAGTACTTC
TRBJ2-3	-	-	TRBV3-1/TRBV3-2	CASSPSADTQYF	TGTGCCAGCAGCCCTAGCGCAGATACGCAGTATTTT